Listed below are T cell receptor beta chains from one sample, sequenced in a study of cytomegalovirus exposure and HLA in healthy donors. TCRdb's table, derived via immunoSEQ multiplex PCR, lists solely in-frame clones and lacks some. The table includes about 130,000 clones, roughly 89% detected once. The sample consisted of PBMCs. Source of these receptors: a woman aged 18-29 years in good health and CMV-seronegative. Both conserved end residues are part of each CDR3. Fields, in order: J gene, clone size, D gene, V gene, CDR3 protein, CDR3 DNA. D genes are given only for firm matches. Size is omitted from some rows. Given values are once, few, many or a class for expanded clones.

TRBJ2-3	-	-	TRBV7-8	CASSLVYRPTDTQYF	TGTGCCAGCAGCTTAGTCTACAGGCCCACAGATACGCAGTATTTT
TRBJ2-3	-	TRBD2	TRBV29-1	CSVEELAGGPDTQYF	TGCAGCGTTGAAGAACTAGCGGGAGGGCCAGATACGCAGTATTTT
TRBJ1-3	-	-	TRBV4-1	CASSQVGGLDSGNTIYF	TGCGCCAGCAGCCAAGTGGGGGGGTTAGACTCTGGAAACACCATATATTTT
TRBJ2-3	-	-	TRBV10-2	CASRDLADTQYF	TGCGCCAGCCGGGACTTAGCAGATACGCAGTATTTT
TRBJ2-7	-	TRBD2	TRBV5-4	CASSPSAGNPYEQYF	TGTGCCAGCAGCCCATCAGCGGGAAATCCCTACGAGCAGTACTTC
TRBJ2-3	-	TRBD2	TRBV2	CASRAPGLAGGTKQYF	TGTGCCAGCAGGGCTCCGGGACTAGCGGGAGGGACGAAGCAGTATTTT
TRBJ2-3	-	-	TRBV27	CASSHRSPGTDTQYF	TGTGCCAGCAGTCATCGGAGCCCCGGCACAGATACGCAGTATTTT
TRBJ2-2	-	TRBD1	TRBV6-4	CASSDSGGAGELFF	TGTGCCAGCAGTGACTCAGGGGGCGCCGGGGAGCTGTTTTTT
TRBJ2-7	-	-	TRBV29-1	CSANLGRDYEQYF	TGCAGCGCAAACCTGGGGCGGGACTACGAGCAGTACTTC
TRBJ2-1	-	TRBD2	TRBV9	CASSVAGSGGYNEQFF	TGTGCCAGCAGCGTAGCTGGGAGCGGGGGTTACAATGAGCAGTTCTTC
TRBJ1-1	-	-	TRBV5-5	CASSFQSNTEAFF	TGTGCCAGCAGCTTTCAGTCGAACACTGAAGCTTTCTTT
TRBJ1-2	-	TRBD1	TRBV9	CASDRGKNYGYTF	TGTGCCAGCGACAGGGGAAAGAATTATGGCTACACCTTC
TRBJ2-7	-	-	TRBV7-8	CASSLESSSYEQYF	TGTGCCAGCAGCTTAGAGTCCAGCTCCTACGAGCAGTACTTC
TRBJ1-1	-	TRBD1	TRBV2	CATQEGARTEAFF	TGTGCCACCCAAGAGGGGGCGCGCACTGAAGCTTTCTTT
TRBJ2-7	-	-	TRBV7-2	CASSLGDLGTYEQYF	TGTGCCAGCAGCTTAGGGGACTTAGGGACCTACGAGCAGTACTTC
TRBJ2-5	-	-	TRBV7-7	CASSPRYNRDQETQYF	TGTGCTAGCAGCCCTCGATACAACCGGGATCAAGAGACCCAGTACTTC
TRBJ1-4	-	-	TRBV6-1	CASRQGFNEKLFF	TGTGCCAGCAGGCAGGGCTTTAATGAAAAACTGTTTTTT
TRBJ2-3	-	-	TRBV7-2	CAVLSGFTDTQYF	TGTGCCGTACTTAGCGGTTTCACAGATACGCAGTATTTT
TRBJ1-1	-	-	TRBV7-8	CASSWWGVNEAFF	TGTGCCAGCAGCTGGTGGGGAGTGAATGAAGCTTTCTTT
TRBJ2-7	-	-	TRBV19	CASSIGRGPYEQYF	TGTGCCAGTAGTATCGGCAGGGGACCCTACGAGCAGTACTTC
TRBJ1-1	-	TRBD1	TRBV5-4	CASSKTSGTAGTEAFF	TGTGCCAGCAGCAAAACGTCCGGGACAGCGGGCACTGAAGCTTTCTTT
TRBJ2-2	-	-	TRBV5-1	CASSFGTRGTGELFF	TGCGCCAGCAGCTTTGGGACACGGGGCACCGGGGAGCTGTTTTTT
TRBJ2-4	-	-	TRBV7-3	CASSLSAAAKNIQYF	TGTGCCAGCAGCTTATCGGCGGCGGCCAAAAACATTCAGTACTTC
TRBJ1-1	once	TRBD1	TRBV6-5	CASSLYRGAAFF	TGTGCCAGCAGTCTATACAGGGGAGCAGCTTTCTTT
TRBJ1-5	-	-	TRBV10-1	CASSPGVGQPQHF	TGCGCCAGCAGTCCAGGGGTAGGACAGCCCCAGCATTTT
TRBJ2-1	-	TRBD2	TRBV19	CASSTPGLAAEQFF	TGTGCCAGTAGTACCCCGGGACTAGCGGCTGAGCAGTTCTTC
TRBJ2-7	-	-	TRBV6-5	CASSYSITGPYEQYF	TGTGCCAGCAGTTACTCGATCACGGGTCCCTACGAGCAGTACTTC
TRBJ2-5	once	TRBD1	TRBV2	CASSIGTGSDQYF	TGTGCCAGCAGTATCGGGACAGGGAGTGACCAGTACTTC
TRBJ1-2	once	-	TRBV6-6	CASRTLRDGNYGYTF	TGTGCCAGTCGCACCCTCAGGGATGGGAACTATGGCTACACCTTC
TRBJ1-1	-	-	TRBV2	CASSEAGALNTEAFF	TGTGCCAGCAGTGAAGCAGGGGCGTTGAACACTGAAGCTTTCTTT
TRBJ2-7	-	-	TRBV19	CASSILAGPYEQYF	TGTGCCAGTAGTATCCTGGCGGGACCCTACGAGCAGTACTTC
TRBJ2-1	-	TRBD1	TRBV2	CASSRDRGSNEQFF	TGTGCCAGCAGCCGGGACAGGGGTAGCAATGAGCAGTTCTTC
TRBJ1-1	-	TRBD1	TRBV10-2	CASTDREGRSTEAFF	TGCGCCAGCACGGACAGGGAAGGCAGGTCCACTGAAGCTTTCTTT
TRBJ2-1	-	TRBD2	TRBV4-1	CASSQALAGGNNEQFF	TGCGCCAGCAGCCAAGCGCTGGCGGGAGGGAACAATGAGCAGTTCTTC
TRBJ2-7	once	-	TRBV12-2	CASRSPRPGQSSYEQYF	TGTGCAAGTCGCTCGCCCCGACCGGGACAGAGCTCCTACGAGCAGTACTTC
TRBJ2-1	-	-	TRBV6-5	CASRLGGNEQFF	TGTGCCAGCAGGTTAGGGGGCAATGAGCAGTTCTTC
TRBJ2-5	-	TRBD2	TRBV9	CASSFSGSKEETQYF	TGTGCCAGCAGCTTTAGCGGGAGTAAAGAAGAGACCCAGTACTTC
TRBJ1-2	-	TRBD1	TRBV5-5	CASSTARGDRVFDGYTF	TGTGCCAGCAGCACCGCCCGGGGGGACAGGGTGTTCGATGGCTACACCTTC
TRBJ1-2	once	TRBD1	TRBV7-9	CASSHQGVLNYGYTF	TGTGCCAGCAGCCATCAGGGGGTCCTTAACTATGGCTACACCTTC
TRBJ1-2	-	TRBD1	TRBV6-5	CASRPGQAFGYTF	TGTGCCAGCAGGCCTGGACAGGCCTTCGGCTACACCTTC
TRBJ2-5	-	TRBD2	TRBV5-4	CASSLGLAGETQYF	TGTGCCAGCAGCTTGGGACTAGCGGGAGAGACCCAGTACTTC
TRBJ2-7	-	TRBD2	TRBV5-4	CASSLTSGGYEQYF	TGTGCCAGCAGCTTGACTAGCGGGGGCTACGAGCAGTACTTC
TRBJ2-7	-	-	TRBV4-1	CASSPSTGSYEQYF	TGCGCCAGCAGCCCCTCGACGGGGAGCTACGAGCAGTACTTC
TRBJ1-4	-	TRBD1	TRBV9	CASSARTGTNEKLFF	TGTGCCAGCAGCGCCAGGACAGGGACAAATGAAAAACTGTTTTTT
TRBJ2-7	-	TRBD2	TRBV2	CASRTSGSRNHEQYF	TGTGCCAGCAGAACGAGCGGGAGTAGGAACCACGAGCAGTACTTC
TRBJ2-1	-	TRBD2	TRBV29-1	CSVALAGGYNEQFF	TGCAGCGTTGCACTAGCGGGAGGCTACAATGAGCAGTTCTTC